These 32 T cell receptor beta chains were sequenced from one sample in a study of blood T cell repertoires in COVID-19. Generated by immunoSEQ multiplex PCR, the TCRdb table keeps only in-frame clones and is missing some. The repertoire holds over 120,000 clones, about four fifths seen once, with 3% to 4.5% in the top ten. Sequenced input: peripheral blood. The receptor source for this set is a woman aged 60 to 75 with acute or convalescent COVID-19.

The genes are TRBV11-2 and TRBJ2-3, with D perhaps matching TRBD2 (6 bases). The CDR3 runs 18 residues. Germline V CDR1 and CDR2: SGHAT, FQNNGV. Trimming left V 0 bases short and J 1 base short, with 17 bases between. CDR3 nucleotides: TGTGCCAGCAGCTTAGATCGGTGGGGAGGTTCGGGCACAGATACGCAGTATTTT. Protein product: CASSLDRWGGSGTDTQYF.

The chain recombines TRBV7-8 with TRBJ1-2; no definite D call. Deletions cut 1 base from V and 4 bases from J, with 19 bases between. Germline V gene sequence: CDR1 SGHVS, CDR2 FQNEAQ. This CDR3 comprises 17 residues. As DNA, the CDR3 is TGTGCCAGCAGCTTAGGGTTGCTGCCCCCAGGTGGCTATGGCTACACCTTC. Translating gives CASSLGLLPPGGYGYTF.

The rearrangement uses TRBV4-3 and TRBJ1-1, with 10 bases fitting TRBD1. V gave up 4 bases and J gave up 4 bases; unmatched junction bases: 3. Germline V gene lookup returns CDR1 LGHNA and CDR2 YSLEER. This CDR3 is 14 amino acids long. The CDR3: CASSPGTGATEAFF. The DNA for the CDR3 is TGCGCCAGCAGCCCGGGGACAGGGGCCACTGAAGCTTTCTTT.

This chain uses TRBV19 with TRBJ2-7; 8 bases line up with TRBD2. The germline gives CDR1 LNHDA, CDR2 SQIVND (reference sequence). The CDR3 extends over 13 amino acids. After removal of 7 bases from V and 5 bases from J, the junction contained 7 bases not matched to a gene. The CDR3 here is CASTPGGLDEQYF. In nucleotides, the CDR3 is TGTGCCAGTACCCCGGGGGGGCTGGACGAGCAGTACTTC.

The chain joins TRBV19 to TRBJ1-1; 7 positions match TRBD1. Germline V gene sequence: CDR1 LNHDA, CDR2 SQIVND (reference sequence). CDR3 length: 15 residues. Unmatched junction bases numbered 8, after V lost 6 bases and J lost 1 base. The CDR3 DNA follows: TGTGCCAGTAGGAGTTCCGGGACAGCGAACACTGAAGCTTTCTTT. It codes for CASRSSGTANTEAFF.

The V and J genes are TRBV7-3 and TRBJ2-2; 9 nucleotides agree with TRBD1. V trimming: 5 bases; J trimming: 5 bases; junction bases outside the gene matches: 18. Germline assignment: CDR1 SGHTA and CDR2 FQGTGA. The CDR3 has 19 residues. The CDR3, as DNA: TGTGCCAGCAGCCCCTTTCTACATATGTCGGGACAGGGTACCGGGGAGCTGTTTTTT. Protein sequence: CASSPFLHMSGQGTGELFF.

The genes are TRBV28 and TRBJ1-2; 7 bases align to TRBD1. The germline CDR1 and CDR2 sequences are MDHEN and SYDVKM. CDR3 length equals 17 residues. V lost 4 bases to trimming and J lost 2 bases; unmatched junction nucleotides: 13. CDR3 nucleotide sequence: TGTGCCAGCAGTTCCTTAGACAGGGTCCTTGGGAACTATGGCTACACCTTC. Protein sequence: CASSSLDRVLGNYGYTF.

The V gene is TRBV11-3, the J gene TRBJ2-7, with 7 bases fitting TRBD2. Germline-derived CDR1 and CDR2 are SGHNT and YENEEA. The CDR3 length is 15 residues. Trimming removed 5 bases from V and 0 bases from J; junction bases left unmatched: 7. CDR3 bases: TGTGCCAGCAGCGATTCCAGGGAGGGCTCCTACGAGCAGTACTTC. This sequence encodes CASSDSREGSYEQYF.

This sequence joins TRBV5-1 and TRBJ2-7, with 10 positions matching TRBD1. After removal of 4 bases from V and 1 base from J, the junction contained 8 bases not matched to a gene. The length of the CDR3 is 16 residues. Germline assignment: CDR1 SGHRS and CDR2 YFSETQ. CDR3 DNA sequence: TGCGCCAGCAGCACCGGGACAGGGGAACGGTCCTACGAGCAGTACTTC. It encodes CASSTGTGERSYEQYF.

The gene calls are TRBV18 and TRBJ1-6; D remains unclear. Germline CDR1 KGHSH, CDR2 LQKENI. The CDR3 is 14 amino acids. Deletions cut 6 bases from V and 5 bases from J, with 11 bases between. Written as DNA, the CDR3 is TGTGCCAGCTCCGACAACGCCAATAATTCACCCCTCCACTTT. Translation gives CASSDNANNSPLHF.

This chain links TRBV19 with TRBJ2-2; weak D call: TRBD1 (5 bases). Germline V gene lookup returns CDR1 LNHDA and CDR2 SQIVND (reference sequence). The V end was cut by 7 bases, the J end by 8 bases, with 11 bases between. This CDR3 has 12 amino acids. The CDR3 sequence is CASTQGYGELFF. CDR3 coding DNA: TGTGCCAGTACGCAGGGTTATGGGGAGCTGTTTTTT.

The chain carries TRBV10-2 and TRBJ2-1; TRBD2 aligns across 13 bases. With V trimmed by 8 bases and J by 8 bases, 9 bases remained unmatched. There are 15 residues in the CDR3. The germline V gene has CDR1 WSHSY and CDR2 SAAADI. CDR3 in amino acids: CASVRTSGSGDEQFF. The CDR3 coding sequence is TGCGCCAGCGTAAGGACTAGCGGGAGCGGGGATGAGCAGTTCTTC.

CDR3 loop: CASRTGANYGYTF. As DNA, the CDR3 is TGTGCCAGCAGGACAGGGGCTAACTATGGCTACACCTTC. This rearrangement joins TRBV6-5 to TRBJ1-2, with 8 nucleotides matching TRBD1. This CDR3 spans 13 amino acids. CDR1 is MNHEY and CDR2 is SVGAGI in the germline V gene. J gave up 0 bases and V 6 bases, and 0 bases lay outside the gene matches.

The rearrangement links TRBV7-9 to TRBJ2-2, with TRBD1 identical over 7 bases. Per germline, CDR1 SEHNR and CDR2 FQNEAQ (reference sequence). CDR3 length equals 14 residues. J was trimmed by 3 bases and V by 3 bases; bases with no gene match: 1. The CDR3 sequence: CASSFDRDTGELFF. The CDR3 bases are TGTGCCAGCAGCTTCGACAGGGACACCGGGGAGCTGTTTTTT.

The chain joins TRBV28 to TRBJ2-7, with a tentative D call TRBD1 (5 bases). V shed 5 bases and J shed 0 bases, with 14 bases lying between them. The CDR3 loop spans 15 amino acids. The V gene's germline CDR1 is MDHEN and CDR2 SYDVKM. CDR3 loop: CASSPVLRVSYEQYF. In nucleotides, the CDR3 is TGTGCCAGCAGTCCCGTACTCAGGGTCTCCTACGAGCAGTACTTC.

The V and J genes are TRBV19 and TRBJ1-1; D not certain. The V end lost 2 bases, the J end lost 4 bases, and 14 bases lay between the germline ends. This CDR3 comprises 15 residues. The germline CDR1 and CDR2 sequences are LNHDA and SQIVND (reference sequence). CDR3 residues: CASSIRRRVGTEAFF. CDR3 DNA: TGTGCCAGTAGTATAAGGAGGAGGGTGGGCACTGAAGCTTTCTTT.

V and J are TRBV21-1 and TRBJ2-7; the table's D call TRBD1 went unverified against the DNA. TRBV21-1 is a known pseudogene. The CDR3 runs 15 residues. CDR3 coding DNA: TGTGCCAGCAGCGCCCCGGGACAGGCGACGAACGAGCAGTACTTC. Its translation: CASSAPGQATNEQYF.

This clone has only one observation. CDR3 sequence (DNA): TGTGCCAGCGGTCCGGTTGCTGGCTACACCTTC. Its protein product is CASGPVAGYTF. The J gene is TRBJ1-2, the V gene TRBV5-4; D not certain. From germline, CDR1 is SGHNT and CDR2 YYREEE (reference sequence). The CDR3 has 11 residues. Deletions cut 7 bases from V and 7 bases from J, with 11 bases between. Full variable domain (missing parts from reference TRBV5-4 and TRBJ1-2): ETGVTQSPTHLIKTRGQQVTLRCSSQSGHNTVSWYQQALGQGPQFIFQYYREEENGRGNFPPRFSGLQFPNYSSELNVNALELDDSALYLCASGPVAGYTFGSGTRLTVV.

The sample holds a few counts of this clone. V gene TRBV3-1 (or the pseudogene TRBV3-2) combines with J gene TRBJ2-2; 7 bases are shared with TRBD1. There are 15 residues in the CDR3. Germline CDR1 and CDR2: LGHDT and YNNKEL (reference sequence). With 5 bases clipped from V and 6 bases from J, the junction kept 9 bases outside the gene matches. The CDR3 DNA reads TGTGCCAGCAGCACCCGACAGGGTCGGGCCGGGGAGCTGTTTTTT. It codes for CASSTRQGRAGELFF.

The chain carries TRBV11-2 and TRBJ2-5; 7 nucleotides match TRBD2. The CDR3 runs 15 residues. Germline V lookup: CDR1 SGHAT, CDR2 FQNNGV. Trimming cost V 4 bases and J 5 bases; bases outside gene matches: 10. CDR3 bases: TGTGCCAGCAGCTGGACTAGTCTGGGATTGGAGACCCAGTACTTC. This codes for CASSWTSLGLETQYF.

The chain is built from TRBV2 and TRBJ2-2, with TRBD2 matching over 13 bases. V shed 5 bases and J 6 bases; nucleotides not matched to a gene: 6. CDR1 is SNHLY, CDR2 FYNNEI, per germline. There are 16 residues in the CDR3. The CDR3 coding sequence is TGTGCCAGCAGTAGGACTAGCGGGAGTTCTGCCGGGGAGCTGTTTTTT. This encodes CASSRTSGSSAGELFF.

V gene TRBV11-3 combines with J gene TRBJ2-6; TRBD1 is a possible D gene (5 bases). V dropped 5 bases and J dropped 2 bases, with 19 bases sitting between them. Germline-derived CDR1 and CDR2 are SGHNT and YENEEA. The CDR3 runs to 18 residues. In nucleotides, the CDR3 is TGTGCCAGCAGCACAGACAGTGGATCATTGCCTGGGGCCAACGTCCTGACTTTC. Translated, it gives CASSTDSGSLPGANVLTF.

The chain joins TRBV5-1 to TRBJ2-5; 9 nucleotides line up with TRBD2. Germline lookup yields CDR1 SGHRS and CDR2 YFSETQ. The CDR3 is 16 amino acids. The ends lost 3 bases at V and 4 bases at J; junction bases unmatched: 10. The CDR3 is CASSWGLAGTGETQYF. The DNA for the CDR3 is TGCGCCAGCAGCTGGGGGCTAGCGGGAACGGGAGAGACCCAGTACTTC.

The CDR3 reads CASSLVSGTYGYTF. The CDR3 nucleotides are TGTGCCAGCAGCTTGGTATCGGGTACCTATGGCTACACCTTC. This chain links TRBV5-6 with TRBJ1-2; D unclear. Germline-derived CDR1 and CDR2 are SGHDT and YYEEEE. The CDR3 totals 14 residues. Trimming stripped 0 bases from V and 4 bases from J, with 10 bases between.

The chain uses TRBV25-1 and TRBJ1-1; a possible D gene is TRBD1 (6 bases). Germline V gives CDR1 MGHDK, CDR2 SYGVNS. The V end was cut by 6 bases, the J end by 7 bases, with 18 bases between. This CDR3 spans 14 amino acids. For the CDR3, the DNA is TGTGCCAGCAGGAGTGAAATGGGACACCGTGAAGCTTTCTTT. Residues: CASRSEMGHREAFF.

The J gene is TRBJ1-5, the V gene TRBV6-5; 8 nucleotides align to TRBD1. The CDR3 extends over 13 amino acids. Germline V gives CDR1 MNHEY, CDR2 SVGAGI. Trimming at V came to 7 bases and at J to 6 bases, leaving 5 bases not matched to a gene. This chain's CDR3 is CASKDRAIQPQHF. Written as DNA, the CDR3 is TGTGCCAGCAAGGACAGGGCGATTCAGCCCCAGCATTTT.

This sequence joins TRBV25-1 and TRBJ2-7, with 7 bases fitting TRBD1. The germline V gene encodes CDR1 MGHDK and CDR2 SYGVNS. The J segment lost 0 bases and the V segment lost 6 bases, leaving 11 bases of the junction unmatched. The CDR3 is 16 residues long. The CDR3 DNA follows: TGTGCCAGCAGCGCCGCCCAGGGGGTGGGCTCCTACGAGCAGTACTTC. Amino acids: CASSAAQGVGSYEQYF.

This clone came up once. The V call is TRBV7-2, the J call TRBJ2-1, with 7 nucleotides matching TRBD2. The V gene's germline CDR1 is SGHTA and CDR2 FQGNSA. The CDR3 is 14 amino acids. The J segment lost 0 bases and the V segment lost 6 bases, leaving 2 bases of the junction unmatched. The CDR3 DNA follows: TGTGCCAGCAGGGGGGGGAGCTCCTACAATGAGCAGTTCTTC. Its translation: CASRGGSSYNEQFF.

The CDR3 loop reads CASSQGLAVIRQFF. CDR3 nucleotides: TGTGCCAGCAGCCAGGGACTAGCGGTCATTCGGCAGTTCTTC. The chain combines TRBV14 with TRBJ2-1, with 11 bases matching TRBD2. V lost 3 bases to trimming and J lost 12 bases; unmatched junction nucleotides: 7. The CDR3 extends over 14 amino acids. The germline V gene encodes CDR1 SGHDN and CDR2 FVKESK.

The CDR3 spells CASSPGGAGHKYYEQYF. CDR3 in DNA: TGTGCCAGCAGTCCCGGGGGGGCGGGGCATAAGTACTACGAGCAGTACTTC. The chain recombines TRBV28 with TRBJ2-7; 8 bases line up with TRBD2. Trimming at V came to 5 bases and at J to 3 bases, leaving 15 bases not matched to a gene. This CDR3 is 17 amino acids long. CDR1 MDHEN and CDR2 SYDVKM come from the germline V gene.

The chain combines TRBV10-3 with TRBJ2-3; D ambiguous. CDR1 is ENHRY and CDR2 is SYGVKD in the germline V gene. This CDR3 comprises 14 residues. V lost 0 bases and J lost 5, with 9 bases in between. The CDR3 DNA follows: TGTGCCATCAGTGAGTCGAACTCAGGAGATACGCAGTATTTT. Its translation: CAISESNSGDTQYF.

The rearrangement links TRBV27 to TRBJ1-6, with D tentatively TRBD1 (5 bases). The germline gives CDR1 MNHEY, CDR2 SMNVEV (reference sequence). The CDR3 extends over 15 amino acids. Trimming pared 5 bases from V and 9 bases from J, leaving 17 bases between. CDR3 bases: TGTGCCAGCAGTCCAAGACAGACGGTAGCTTCACCCCTCCACTTT. It yields the protein CASSPRQTVASPLHF.